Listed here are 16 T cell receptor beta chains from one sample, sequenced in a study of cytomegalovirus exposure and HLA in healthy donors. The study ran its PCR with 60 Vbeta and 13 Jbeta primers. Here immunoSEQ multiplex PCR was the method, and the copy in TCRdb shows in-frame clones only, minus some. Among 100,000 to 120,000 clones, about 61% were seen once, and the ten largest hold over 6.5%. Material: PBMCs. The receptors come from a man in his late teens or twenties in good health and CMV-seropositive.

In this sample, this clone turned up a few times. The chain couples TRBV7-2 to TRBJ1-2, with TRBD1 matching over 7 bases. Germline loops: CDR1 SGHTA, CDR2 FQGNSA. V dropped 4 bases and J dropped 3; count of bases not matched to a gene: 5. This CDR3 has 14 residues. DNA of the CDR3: TGTGCCAGCAGCTACGACAGGGTGGACTATGGCTACACCTTC. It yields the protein CASSYDRVDYGYTF.

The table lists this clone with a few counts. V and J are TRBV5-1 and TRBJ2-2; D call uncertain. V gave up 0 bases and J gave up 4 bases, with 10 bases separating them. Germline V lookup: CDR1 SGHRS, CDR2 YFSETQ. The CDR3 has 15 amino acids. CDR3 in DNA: TGCGCCAGCAGCTTGGCGGTAGCTACCACCGGGGAGCTGTTTTTT. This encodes CASSLAVATTGELFF.

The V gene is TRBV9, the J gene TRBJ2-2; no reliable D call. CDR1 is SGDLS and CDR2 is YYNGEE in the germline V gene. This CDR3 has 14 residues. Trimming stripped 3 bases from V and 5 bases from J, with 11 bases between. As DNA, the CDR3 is TGTGCCAGCAGCGCGAGACTGGAAACCGGGGAGCTGTTTTTT. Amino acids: CASSARLETGELFF.

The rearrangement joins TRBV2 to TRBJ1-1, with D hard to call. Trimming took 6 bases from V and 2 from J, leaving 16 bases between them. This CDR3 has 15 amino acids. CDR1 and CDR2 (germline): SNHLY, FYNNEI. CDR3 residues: CASSFLTRGNTEAFF. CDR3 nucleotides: TGTGCCAGCAGCTTCCTTACGCGGGGTAACACTGAAGCTTTCTTT.

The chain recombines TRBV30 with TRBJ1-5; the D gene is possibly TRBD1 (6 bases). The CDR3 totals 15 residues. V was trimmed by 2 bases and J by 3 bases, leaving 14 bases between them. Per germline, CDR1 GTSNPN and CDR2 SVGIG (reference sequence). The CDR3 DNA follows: TGTGCCTGGAGTCGCTACAGGGCTAACAATCAGCCCCAGCATTTT. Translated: CAWSRYRANNQPQHF.

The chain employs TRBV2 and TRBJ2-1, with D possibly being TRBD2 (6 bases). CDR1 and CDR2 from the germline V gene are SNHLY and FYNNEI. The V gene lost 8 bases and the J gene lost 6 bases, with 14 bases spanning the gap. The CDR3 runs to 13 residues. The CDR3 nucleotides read TGTGCCAGCTATGTGTTCGGGGGCAATGAGCAGTTCTTC. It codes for CASYVFGGNEQFF.

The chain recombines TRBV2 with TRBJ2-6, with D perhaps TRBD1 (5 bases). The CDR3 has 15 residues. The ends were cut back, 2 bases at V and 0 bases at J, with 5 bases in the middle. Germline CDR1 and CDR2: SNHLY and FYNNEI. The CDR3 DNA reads TGTGCCAGCAGTGAACAGGGCTCTGGGGCCAACGTCCTGACTTTC. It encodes CASSEQGSGANVLTF.

CDR3 sequence (DNA): TGTGCCAGCTCACGCGTGAGGACAGGGGATTACTATGGCTACACCTTC. It translates to CASSRVRTGDYYGYTF. This rearrangement joins TRBV18 to TRBJ1-2, with TRBD1 identical over 9 bases. The germline V gene encodes CDR1 KGHSH and CDR2 LQKENI. The V gene end was trimmed by 4 bases and the J gene end by 3 bases; junction bases not matched to a gene: 9. This CDR3 region has 16 residues.

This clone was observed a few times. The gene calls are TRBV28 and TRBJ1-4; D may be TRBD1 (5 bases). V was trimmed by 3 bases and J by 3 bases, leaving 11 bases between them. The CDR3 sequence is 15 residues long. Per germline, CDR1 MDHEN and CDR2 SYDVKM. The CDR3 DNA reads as TGTGCCAGCAGTTTTCCCAGACAGCCTAATGAAAAACTGTTTTTT. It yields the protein CASSFPRQPNEKLFF.

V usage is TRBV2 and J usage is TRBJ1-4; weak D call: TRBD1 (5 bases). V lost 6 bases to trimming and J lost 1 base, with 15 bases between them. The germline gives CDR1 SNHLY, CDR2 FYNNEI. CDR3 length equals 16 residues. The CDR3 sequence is CASRSPGGRTNEKLFF. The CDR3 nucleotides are TGTGCCAGCAGGTCTCCGGGGGGAAGAACTAATGAAAAACTGTTTTTT.

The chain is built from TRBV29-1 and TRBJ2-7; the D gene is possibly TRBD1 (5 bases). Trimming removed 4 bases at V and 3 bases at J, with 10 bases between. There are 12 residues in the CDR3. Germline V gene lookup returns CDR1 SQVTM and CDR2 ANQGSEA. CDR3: CSVAAQGYEQYF. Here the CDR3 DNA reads TGCAGCGTTGCCGCCCAGGGCTACGAGCAGTACTTC.

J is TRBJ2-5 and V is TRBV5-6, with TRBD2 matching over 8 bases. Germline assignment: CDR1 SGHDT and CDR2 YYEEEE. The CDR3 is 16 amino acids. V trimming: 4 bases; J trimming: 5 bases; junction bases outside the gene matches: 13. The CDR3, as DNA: TGTGCCAGCAGCCTCTGGTTTAGCGGGGAATTGGAGACCCAGTACTTC. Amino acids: CASSLWFSGELETQYF.

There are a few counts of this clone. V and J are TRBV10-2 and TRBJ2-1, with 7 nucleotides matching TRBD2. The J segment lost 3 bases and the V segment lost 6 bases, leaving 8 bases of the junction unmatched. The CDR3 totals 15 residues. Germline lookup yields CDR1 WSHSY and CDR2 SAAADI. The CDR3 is CASRMSGVGYNEQFF. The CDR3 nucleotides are TGCGCCAGCAGAATGAGCGGGGTAGGCTACAATGAGCAGTTCTTC.

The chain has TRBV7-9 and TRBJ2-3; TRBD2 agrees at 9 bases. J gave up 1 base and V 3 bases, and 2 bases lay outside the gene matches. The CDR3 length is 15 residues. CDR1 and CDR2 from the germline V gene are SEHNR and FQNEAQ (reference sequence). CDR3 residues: CASSFSSGGTDTQYF. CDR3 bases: TGTGCCAGCAGCTTTTCTAGCGGGGGCACAGATACGCAGTATTTT.

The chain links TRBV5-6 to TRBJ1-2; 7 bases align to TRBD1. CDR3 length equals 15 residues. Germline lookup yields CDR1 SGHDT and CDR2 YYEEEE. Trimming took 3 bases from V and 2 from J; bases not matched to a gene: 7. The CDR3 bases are TGTGCCAGCAGCTCGGTGGGACAGACAAACTATGGCTACACCTTC. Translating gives CASSSVGQTNYGYTF.

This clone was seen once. The CDR3 spells CASSRQGPYEQYF. The CDR3, as DNA: TGTGCCAGCAGTCGACAGGGGCCCTACGAGCAGTACTTC. V is TRBV27 and J is TRBJ2-7; TRBD1 matches 8 bases. The length of the CDR3 is 13 residues. The germline CDR1 and CDR2 sequences are MNHEY and SMNVEV (reference sequence). V shed 5 bases and J 2 bases; nucleotides not matched to a gene: 2.